The 9 T cell receptor beta chains below come from one sample, sequenced in a study of CD8 T cells in ankylosing spondylitis (dated by TCRdb to the late 2010s). Libraries were constructed by 5' RACE. Instrument used: Illumina HiSeq 2500. TCRdb reran the public reads through fastp at Q25 and MiXCR, keeping productive beta chains. Under each unique CDR3 protein, matching rows form one entry showing the most common genes and DNA. The sample table lists roughly 180,000 distinct CDR3 sequences, roughly 13% of them with a count of one. The ten largest clones add up to more than 15% of the sample. The material sequenced was blood, either unsorted or a sorted T cell fraction (not recorded which). Receptor source: a male donor with ankylosing spondylitis or in good health (not recorded which).

This clonotype was detected a few times. V usage is TRBV3-1 and J usage is TRBJ2-2; 7 positions agree with TRBD1. The junction had 5 bases not matched to a gene; V was cut back by 4 bases and J by 3 bases. The CDR3 length is 15 residues. CDR1 is LGHDT and CDR2 is YNNKEL in the germline V gene (reference sequence). Here the CDR3 reads CASSPWDSYTGELFF. DNA for the CDR3: TGTGCCAGCAGCCCCTGGGACAGTTACACCGGGGAGCTGTTTTTT.

In this sample, this clonotype turned up a few times. This chain joins TRBV10-1 and TRBJ2-7; D is perhaps TRBD1 (5 bases). The germline V gene has CDR1 WNHNN and CDR2 SYGVQD (reference sequence). The CDR3 sequence is 14 residues long. V lost 3 bases to trimming and J lost 2 bases, with 11 bases between them. The CDR3 sequence is CASSDRTKPYEQYF. The CDR3 DNA is TGCGCCAGCAGTGATCGGACAAAGCCCTACGAGCAGTACTTC.

This clonotype was recorded many times. The CDR3 here is CASSQEVQGYEQYF. The DNA of the CDR3 is TGCGCCAGCAGCCAAGAAGTCCAGGGCTACGAGCAGTACTTC. This chain connects TRBV4-1 to TRBJ2-7; D might be TRBD1 (5 bases). This CDR3 comprises 14 residues. Germline CDR1 and CDR2: MGHRA and YSYEKL. Trimming stripped 0 bases from V and 3 bases from J, with 9 bases between.

The gene calls are TRBV6-1 and TRBJ1-4; D is undetermined. Trimming left V 10 bases short and J 4 bases short, with 10 bases between. The length of the CDR3 is 12 residues. Germline CDR1 is MNHNS and CDR2 is SASEGT. CDR3: CATSAYNEKLFF. CDR3 coding DNA: TGTGCCACCTCGGCCTATAATGAAAAACTGTTTTTT.

The chain joins TRBV5-5 to TRBJ2-1, with TRBD2 matching 10 bases. The CDR3 is 16 residues long. The germline V gene has CDR1 SGHKS and CDR2 YYEKEE (reference sequence). With 0 bases clipped from V and 8 bases from J, the junction kept 8 bases outside the gene matches. The CDR3 DNA is TGTGCCAGCAGCTTGGTTCTAGCGGGGGCGGGGTATGAGCAGTTCTTC. This gives the protein CASSLVLAGAGYEQFF.

The table lists this clonotype with a few counts. The DNA of the CDR3 is TGTGCCAGCAGTGAAGAACTAGCCTCCACAGATACGCAGTATTTT. The encoded protein is CASSEELASTDTQYF. This rearrangement joins TRBV2 to TRBJ2-3; D is perhaps TRBD2 (6 bases). Trimming left V 1 base short and J 2 bases short, with 10 bases between. The germline CDR1 and CDR2 sequences are SNHLY and FYNNEI. The CDR3 consists of 15 residues. Based on the CDR3 plus reference TRBV2 and TRBJ2-3, the full variable domain is EPEVTQTPSHQVTQMGQEVILRCVPISNHLYFYWYRQILGQKVEFLVSFYNNEISEKSEIFDDQFSVERPDGSNFTLKIRSTKLEDSAMYFCASSEELASTDTQYFGPGTRLTVL.

CDR3 loop: CASSSWDREPYF. DNA of the CDR3: TGTGCCAGCAGCTCCTGGGACAGGGAACCGTACTTC. The rearrangement links TRBV13 to TRBJ2-7; 9 nucleotides match TRBD1. Germline V gene data show CDR1 as PRHDT and CDR2 as FYEKMQ (reference sequence). CDR3 size: 12 residues. V gave up 4 bases and J gave up 12 bases; unmatched junction bases: 7.

This rearrangement joins TRBV6-4 to TRBJ2-1; D possibly corresponds to TRBD1 (5 bases). V lost 0 bases and J 8 bases, leaving 14 bases between the germline ends. CDR1 is MRHNA, CDR2 SNTAGT, per germline. This CDR3 has 15 amino acids. The chain's CDR3 is CASSDSTDGSDEQFF. The CDR3 DNA sequence: TGTGCCAGCAGTGACTCGACAGATGGTTCGGATGAGCAGTTCTTC.

The gene calls are TRBV4-1 and TRBJ2-7; the D is unclear. The germline V gene encodes CDR1 MGHRA and CDR2 YSYEKL. The CDR3 spans 15 residues. V gave up 1 base and J gave up 0 bases, with 10 bases separating them. The chain's CDR3 is CASSQVRVSSYEQYF. CDR3 bases: TGCGCCAGCAGCCAAGTCCGCGTGAGCTCCTACGAGCAGTACTTC.